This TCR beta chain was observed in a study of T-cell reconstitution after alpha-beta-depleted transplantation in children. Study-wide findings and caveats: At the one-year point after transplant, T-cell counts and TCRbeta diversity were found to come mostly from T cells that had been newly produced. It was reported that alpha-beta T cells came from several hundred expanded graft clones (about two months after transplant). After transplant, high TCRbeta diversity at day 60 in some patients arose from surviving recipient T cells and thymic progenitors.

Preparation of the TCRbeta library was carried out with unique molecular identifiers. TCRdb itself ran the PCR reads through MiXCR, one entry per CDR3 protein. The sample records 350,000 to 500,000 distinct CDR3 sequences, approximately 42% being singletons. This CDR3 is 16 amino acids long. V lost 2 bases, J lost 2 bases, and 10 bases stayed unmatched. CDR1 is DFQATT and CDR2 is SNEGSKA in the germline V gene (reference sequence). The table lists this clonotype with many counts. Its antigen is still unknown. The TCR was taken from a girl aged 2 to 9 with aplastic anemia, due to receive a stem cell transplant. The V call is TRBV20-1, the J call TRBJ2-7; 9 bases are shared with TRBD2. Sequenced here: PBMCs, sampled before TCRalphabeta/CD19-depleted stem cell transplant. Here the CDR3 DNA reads TGCAGTGCTAGACATCTAGCGGGATCATGGGCCTACGAGCAGTACTTC. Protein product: CSARHLAGSWAYEQYF.